The rows below give T cell receptor beta chains drawn from one sample of a study of regulatory T cells in long-lasting Graves disease. TCRdb re-derived calls from the multiplex PCR reads in MiXCR, one entry per CDR3 protein. The sample shows 400,000 to 500,000 distinct CDR3 sequences, 15% to 20% of them seen only once. These same records also appear under a second study, on T cells in Graves' hyperthyroidism and ophthalmopathy.

The sequences come from peripheral blood mononuclear cells (PBMCs), collected at new diagnosis, from a patient treated with antithyroid drugs. The receptors shown here come from a woman aged 18-29 years with Graves disease. The CDR3 runs from the conserved cysteine through the conserved F or W. The D gene is left open where the match is weak. The size entry is marked missing in some rows and otherwise reads once, few, many or a size class.

TRBD2	TRBJ2-1	TRBV6-2/TRBV6-3	many	CASRPRSGVGGNEQFF	TGTGCCAGCAGACCCCGGAGCGGGGTAGGAGGCAATGAGCAGTTCTTC
TRBD1	TRBJ1-1	TRBV3-1	many	CASSRQGQPNTEAFF	TGTGCCAGCAGCCGCCAGGGACAGCCGAACACTGAAGCTTTCTTT
TRBD1	TRBJ1-4	TRBV28	many	CASSSGQLNEKLFF	TGTGCCAGCAGTTCGGGACAGCTCAATGAAAAACTGTTTTTT
-	TRBJ2-5	TRBV28	few	CATQGAQETQYF	TGTGCCACACAGGGTGCCCAAGAGACCCAGTACTTC
-	TRBJ1-1	TRBV19	-	CASRLGRSEAFF	TGTGCCAGTAGGCTGGGTAGGTCAGAAGCTTTCTTT
-	TRBJ2-1	TRBV20-1	many	CSASGRIIKNEQFF	TGCAGTGCTAGCGGGAGAATTATAAAGAATGAGCAGTTCTTC
TRBD1	TRBJ1-5	TRBV27	many	CASSPHRDRVSNQPQHF	TGTGCCAGCAGTCCTCACCGGGACAGGGTTAGCAATCAGCCCCAGCATTTT
TRBD1	TRBJ2-7	TRBV20-1	many	CSALGTGRQQYF	TGCAGTGCCTTAGGGACAGGGAGACAGCAGTACTTC
TRBD1	TRBJ2-2	TRBV5-8	many	CASSQGQVNTGELFF	TGTGCCAGCAGCCAAGGACAGGTGAACACCGGGGAGCTGTTTTTT
-	TRBJ2-1	TRBV27	many	CASKRGLSYNEQFF	TGTGCCAGCAAGCGCGGGTTATCCTACAATGAGCAGTTCTTC
-	TRBJ2-7	TRBV4-1	many	CASSRGGVDLSGYEQYF	TGCGCCAGCAGCCGAGGAGGGGTCGACCTATCCGGGTACGAGCAGTACTTC
-	TRBJ2-1	TRBV18	few	CASSEKSGLSYNEQFF	TGTGCCAGCTCCGAGAAGAGCGGTCTTTCCTACAATGAGCAGTTCTTC
-	TRBJ1-1	TRBV5-1	many	CASSFAENTEAFF	TGTGCCAGCAGCTTCGCGGAGAACACTGAAGCTTTCTTT
TRBD2	TRBJ2-1	TRBV9	few	CASSFSGASYNEQFF	TGTGCCAGCAGCTTTAGCGGGGCCTCCTACAATGAGCAGTTCTTC
-	TRBJ2-7	TRBV15	many	CATSREGPGPYEQYF	TGTGCCACCAGCAGAGAAGGACCCGGCCCCTACGAGCAGTACTTC
-	TRBJ2-3	TRBV6-2/TRBV6-3	many	CASRPGLHTDTQYF	TGTGCCAGCCGACCGGGACTCCACACAGATACGCAGTATTTT
TRBD1	TRBJ2-1	TRBV20-1	few	CSARDSGRGRSEQFF	TGCAGTGCTAGAGACTCGGGCAGGGGGCGAAGTGAGCAGTTCTTC
-	TRBJ2-2	TRBV18	many	CASSPPKGRNTGELFF	TGTGCCAGCTCACCACCGAAGGGAAGAAACACCGGGGAGCTGTTTTTT
TRBD1	TRBJ2-7	TRBV5-6	-	CASSLTGQGVDEQYF	TGTGCCAGCAGCTTGACGGGACAGGGGGTTGACGAGCAGTACTTC
-	TRBJ2-7	TRBV3-1	few	CASSYREAYEQYF	TGTGCCAGCAGCTACAGAGAGGCCTACGAGCAGTACTTC
TRBD2	TRBJ2-7	TRBV5-1	many	CASRPQREVRGEQYF	TGCGCCAGCAGACCCCAGCGGGAGGTCCGGGGTGAGCAGTACTTC
TRBD2	TRBJ2-7	TRBV6-2/TRBV6-3	few	CAGSYSHGPGLAASYEQYF	TGTGCCGGCAGTTACTCGCATGGCCCGGGACTAGCGGCCTCCTACGAGCAGTACTTC